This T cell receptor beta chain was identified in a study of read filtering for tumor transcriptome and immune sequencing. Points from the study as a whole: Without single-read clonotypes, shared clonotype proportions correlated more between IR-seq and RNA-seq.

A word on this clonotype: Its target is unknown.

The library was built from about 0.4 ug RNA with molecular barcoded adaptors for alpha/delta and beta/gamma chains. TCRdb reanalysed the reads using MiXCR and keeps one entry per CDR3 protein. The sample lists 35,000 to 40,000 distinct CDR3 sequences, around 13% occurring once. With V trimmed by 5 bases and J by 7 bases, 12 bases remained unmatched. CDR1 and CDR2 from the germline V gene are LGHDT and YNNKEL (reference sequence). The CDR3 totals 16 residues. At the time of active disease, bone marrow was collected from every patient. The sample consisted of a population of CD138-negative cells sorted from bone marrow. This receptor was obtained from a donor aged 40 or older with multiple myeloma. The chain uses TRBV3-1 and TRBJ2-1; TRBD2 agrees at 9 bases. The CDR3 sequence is CASSTPSSGERNEQFF. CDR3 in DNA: TGTGCCAGCAGCACTCCGTCTAGCGGGGAGCGGAATGAGCAGTTCTTC.